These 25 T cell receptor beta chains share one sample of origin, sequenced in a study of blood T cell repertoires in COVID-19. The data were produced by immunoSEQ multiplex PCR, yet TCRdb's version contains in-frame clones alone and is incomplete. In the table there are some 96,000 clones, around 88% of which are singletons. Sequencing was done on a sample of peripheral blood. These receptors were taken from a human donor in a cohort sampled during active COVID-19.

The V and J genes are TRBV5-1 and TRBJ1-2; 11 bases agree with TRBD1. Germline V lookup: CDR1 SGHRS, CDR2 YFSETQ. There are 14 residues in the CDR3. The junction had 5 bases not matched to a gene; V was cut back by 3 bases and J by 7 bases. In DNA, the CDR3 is TGCGCCAGCAGCTCGGGACAGGGGGGATTTGGCTACACCTTC. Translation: CASSSGQGGFGYTF. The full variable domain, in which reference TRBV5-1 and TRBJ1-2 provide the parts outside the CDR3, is KAGVTQTPRYLIKTRGQQVTLSCSPISGHRSVSWYQQTPGQGLQFLFEYFSETQRNKGNFPGRFSGRQFSNSRSEMNVSTLELGDSALYLCASSSGQGGFGYTFGSGTRLTVV.

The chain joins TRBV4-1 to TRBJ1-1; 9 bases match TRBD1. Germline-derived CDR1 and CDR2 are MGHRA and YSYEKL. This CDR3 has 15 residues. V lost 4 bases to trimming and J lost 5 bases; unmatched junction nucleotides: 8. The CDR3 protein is CASSRAQGAGTEAFF. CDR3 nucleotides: TGCGCCAGCAGCCGAGCACAGGGGGCAGGGACTGAAGCTTTCTTT.

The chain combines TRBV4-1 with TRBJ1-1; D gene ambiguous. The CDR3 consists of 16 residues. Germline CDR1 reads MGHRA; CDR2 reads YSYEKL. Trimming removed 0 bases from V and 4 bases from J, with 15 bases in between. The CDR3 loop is CASSQDRPGGSTEAFF. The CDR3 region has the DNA TGCGCCAGCAGCCAAGATCGTCCGGGAGGGAGCACTGAAGCTTTCTTT.

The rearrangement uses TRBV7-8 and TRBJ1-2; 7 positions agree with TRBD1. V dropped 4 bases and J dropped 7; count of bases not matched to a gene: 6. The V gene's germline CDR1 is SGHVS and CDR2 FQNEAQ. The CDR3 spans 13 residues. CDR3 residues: CASSYRDSIGYTF. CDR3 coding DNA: TGTGCCAGCAGCTACCGGGACAGTATTGGCTACACCTTC.

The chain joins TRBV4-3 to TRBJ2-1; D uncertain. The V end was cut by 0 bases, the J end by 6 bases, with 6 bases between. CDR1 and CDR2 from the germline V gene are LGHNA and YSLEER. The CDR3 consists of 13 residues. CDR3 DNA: TGCGCCAGCAGCCAAGAGGTCGGCAATGAGCAGTTCTTC. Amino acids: CASSQEVGNEQFF.

CDR3 residues: CASSPRGTNNYGYTF. The DNA for the CDR3 is TGTGCCAGCAGCCCAAGGGGGACAAACAACTATGGCTACACCTTC. V and J are TRBV27 and TRBJ1-2; tentatively, D is TRBD1 (6 bases). CDR3 length equals 15 residues. Per germline, CDR1 MNHEY and CDR2 SMNVEV (reference sequence). Trimming took off 6 bases at V and 2 bases at J, with 16 bases between the two ends.

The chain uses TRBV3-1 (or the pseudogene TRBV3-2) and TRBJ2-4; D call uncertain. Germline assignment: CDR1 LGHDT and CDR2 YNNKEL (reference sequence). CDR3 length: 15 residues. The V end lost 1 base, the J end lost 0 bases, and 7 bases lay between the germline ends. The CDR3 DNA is TGTGCCAGCAGCCAAGCCCTTCTAGCCAAAAACATTCAGTACTTC. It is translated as CASSQALLAKNIQYF.

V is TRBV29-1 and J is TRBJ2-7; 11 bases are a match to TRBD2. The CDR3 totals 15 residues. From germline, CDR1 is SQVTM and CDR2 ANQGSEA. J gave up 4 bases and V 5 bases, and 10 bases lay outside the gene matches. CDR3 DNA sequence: TGCAGCGTTACCCAATTTAGCGGGAGGGGGTACGAGCAGTACTTC. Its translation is CSVTQFSGRGYEQYF.

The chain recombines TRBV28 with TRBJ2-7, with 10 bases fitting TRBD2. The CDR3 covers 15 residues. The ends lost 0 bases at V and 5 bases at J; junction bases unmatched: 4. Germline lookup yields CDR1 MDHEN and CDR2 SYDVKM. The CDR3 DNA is TGTGCCAGCAGTTTATGGGGGACTAGCGTGAACGAGCAGTACTTC. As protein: CASSLWGTSVNEQYF.

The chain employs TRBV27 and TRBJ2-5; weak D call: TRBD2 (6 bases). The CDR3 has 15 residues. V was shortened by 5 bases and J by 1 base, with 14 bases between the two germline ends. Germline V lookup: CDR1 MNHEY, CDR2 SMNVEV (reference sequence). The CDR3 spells CASSRSGPSQETQYF. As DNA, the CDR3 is TGTGCCAGCAGTAGAAGCGGGCCCAGCCAAGAGACCCAGTACTTC.

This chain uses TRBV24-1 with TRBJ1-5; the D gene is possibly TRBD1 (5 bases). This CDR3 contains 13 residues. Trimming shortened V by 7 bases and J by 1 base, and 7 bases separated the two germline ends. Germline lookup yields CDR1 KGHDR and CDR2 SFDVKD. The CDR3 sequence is CATSSGSNQPQHF. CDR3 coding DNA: TGTGCCACCAGCTCAGGGAGCAATCAGCCCCAGCATTTT.

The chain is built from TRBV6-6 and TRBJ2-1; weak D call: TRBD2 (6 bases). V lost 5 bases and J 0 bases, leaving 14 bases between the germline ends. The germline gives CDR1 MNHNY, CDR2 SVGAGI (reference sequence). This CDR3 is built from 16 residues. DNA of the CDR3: TGTGCCAGCAGTCGAATGGCAGCGGGCTCCTACAATGAGCAGTTCTTC. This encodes CASSRMAAGSYNEQFF.

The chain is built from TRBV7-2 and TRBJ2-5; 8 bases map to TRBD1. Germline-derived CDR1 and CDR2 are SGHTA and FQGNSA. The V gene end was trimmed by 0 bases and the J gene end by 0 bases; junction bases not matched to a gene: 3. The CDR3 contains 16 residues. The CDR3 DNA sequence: TGTGCCAGCAGCTTAGCTGGGGACAGGTACCAAGAGACCCAGTACTTC. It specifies CASSLAGDRYQETQYF. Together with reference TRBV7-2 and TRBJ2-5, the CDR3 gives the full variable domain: GAGVSQSPSNKVTEKGKDVELRCDPISGHTALYWYRQSLGQGLEFLIYFQGNSAPDKSGLPSDRFSAERTGGSVSTLTIQRTQQEDSAVYLCASSLAGDRYQETQYFGPGTRLLVL.

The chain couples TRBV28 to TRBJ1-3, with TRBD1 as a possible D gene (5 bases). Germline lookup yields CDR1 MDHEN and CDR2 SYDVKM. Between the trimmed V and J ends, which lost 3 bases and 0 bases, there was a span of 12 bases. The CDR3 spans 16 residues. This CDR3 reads CASSFPGGFSGNTIYF. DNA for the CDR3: TGTGCCAGCAGTTTTCCCGGGGGTTTCTCTGGAAACACCATATATTTT.

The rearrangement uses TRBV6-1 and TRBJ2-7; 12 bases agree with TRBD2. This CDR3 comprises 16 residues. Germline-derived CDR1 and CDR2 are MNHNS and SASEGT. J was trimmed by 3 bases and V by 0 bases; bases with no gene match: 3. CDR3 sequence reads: CASSEALAGGVYEQYF. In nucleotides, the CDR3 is TGTGCCAGCAGTGAAGCCCTAGCGGGAGGGGTCTACGAGCAGTACTTC.

CDR3 in DNA: TGTGCCAGCACCGCCCGGGCGGGAGGGCCTAGGACGCAGTATTTT. Its translation is CASTARAGGPRTQYF. The chain links TRBV6-6 to TRBJ2-3; 9 bases are a match to TRBD2. Germline V gene sequence: CDR1 MNHNY, CDR2 SVGAGI (reference sequence). The CDR3 contains 15 residues. The trim removed 7 bases at V and 9 bases at J, leaving 14 bases unmatched.

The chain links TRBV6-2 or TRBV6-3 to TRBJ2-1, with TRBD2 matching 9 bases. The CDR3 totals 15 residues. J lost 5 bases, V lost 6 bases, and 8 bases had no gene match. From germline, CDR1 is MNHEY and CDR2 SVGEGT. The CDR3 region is CASRPLAGKNNEQFF. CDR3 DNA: TGTGCCAGCAGACCTCTAGCGGGAAAGAACAATGAGCAGTTCTTC.

The DNA of the CDR3 is TGTGCCAGTAGAGTCCCGGCACAGATGAACACTGAAGCTTTCTTT. This gives the protein CASRVPAQMNTEAFF. The chain uses TRBV19 and TRBJ1-1; D is unclear. The CDR3 contains 15 residues. Deletions cut 6 bases from V and 0 bases from J, with 14 bases between. The germline gives CDR1 LNHDA, CDR2 SQIVND (reference sequence).

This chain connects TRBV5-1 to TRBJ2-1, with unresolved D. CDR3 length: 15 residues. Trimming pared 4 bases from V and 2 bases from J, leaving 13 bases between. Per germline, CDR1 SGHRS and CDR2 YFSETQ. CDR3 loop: CASSVWSEAYNEQFF. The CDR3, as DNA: TGCGCCAGCAGCGTCTGGAGTGAGGCCTACAATGAGCAGTTCTTC.

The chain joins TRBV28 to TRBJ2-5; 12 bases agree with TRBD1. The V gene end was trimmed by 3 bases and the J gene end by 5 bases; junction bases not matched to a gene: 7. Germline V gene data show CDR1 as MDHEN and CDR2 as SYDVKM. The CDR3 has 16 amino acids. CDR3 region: CASSFRGTGGAETQYF. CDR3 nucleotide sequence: TGTGCCAGCAGTTTCCGAGGGACAGGGGGCGCGGAGACCCAGTACTTC.

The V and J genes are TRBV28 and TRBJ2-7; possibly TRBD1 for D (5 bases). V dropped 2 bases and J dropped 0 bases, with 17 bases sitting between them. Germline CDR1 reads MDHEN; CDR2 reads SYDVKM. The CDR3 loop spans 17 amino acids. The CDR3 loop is CASSLGALGSSSYEQYF. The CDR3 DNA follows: TGTGCCAGCAGTTTAGGGGCACTTGGGTCCAGCTCCTACGAGCAGTACTTC.

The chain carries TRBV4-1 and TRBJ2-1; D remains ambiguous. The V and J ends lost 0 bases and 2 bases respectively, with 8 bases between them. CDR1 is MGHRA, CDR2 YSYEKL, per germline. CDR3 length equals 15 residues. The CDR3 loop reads CASSQDYSAYNEQFF. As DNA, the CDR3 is TGCGCCAGCAGCCAAGATTACAGTGCCTACAATGAGCAGTTCTTC.

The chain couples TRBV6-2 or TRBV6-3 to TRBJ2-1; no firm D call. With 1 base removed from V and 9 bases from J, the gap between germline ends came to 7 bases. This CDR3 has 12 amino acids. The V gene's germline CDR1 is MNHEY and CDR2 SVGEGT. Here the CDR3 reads CASSYLRGEQFF. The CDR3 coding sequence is TGTGCCAGCAGTTACTTACGCGGTGAGCAGTTCTTC.

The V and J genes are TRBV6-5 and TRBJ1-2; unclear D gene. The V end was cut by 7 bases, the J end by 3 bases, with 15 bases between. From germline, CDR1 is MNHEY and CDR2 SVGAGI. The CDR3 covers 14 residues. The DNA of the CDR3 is TGTGCCAGCAAGCGGGGTCGAAGGGACTATGGCTACACCTTC. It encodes CASKRGRRDYGYTF.

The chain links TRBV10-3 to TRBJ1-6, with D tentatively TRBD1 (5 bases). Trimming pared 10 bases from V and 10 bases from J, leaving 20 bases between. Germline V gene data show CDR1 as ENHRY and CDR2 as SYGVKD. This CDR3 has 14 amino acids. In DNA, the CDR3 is TGTGCCACCGCGTCGGACACAGCGTCGTCACCCCTCCACTTT. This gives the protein CATASDTASSPLHF.